These T cell receptor beta chains were read from a single sample in a study of shared T cell receptors in the human thymus. Profiled with immunoSEQ multiplex PCR; TCRdb holds only in-frame clones, not every one. This table has roughly 710,000 clones, approximately 83% appearing once. These data also featured in a second study, about human thymus T cells.

The specimen sequenced was thymocytes. These receptors came from a girl under two years old with a congenital heart defect. Each CDR3 is given with its conserved first and last residue. The D gene is left open where the match is weak. The listing skips clone size in some rows; elsewhere it reads once, few, many or a size class.

V	D	J	size	DNA	CDR3
TRBV5-4	TRBD1	TRBJ1-2	.	TGTGCCAGCAGCGATGGCCGGGACAGGAACTATGGCTACACCTTC	CASSDGRDRNYGYTF
TRBV7-2	.	TRBJ2-5	.	TGTGCCAGCAGCTTACAGGACCAAGAGACCCAGTACTTC	CASSLQDQETQYF
TRBV13	TRBD2	TRBJ2-7	.	TGTGCCAGCAGCGGCGGGGGGAGTTTCTACGAGCAGTACTTC	CASSGGGSFYEQYF
TRBV4-1	TRBD2	TRBJ2-1	.	TGCGCCAGCAGCCAAGATCGCCCAGCGGGGGGGCGTTATCCCTACAATGAGCAGTTCTTC	CASSQDRPAGGRYPYNEQFF
TRBV14	.	TRBJ2-5	once	TGTGCCAGCAGCCAAGGTACCAGCCAAGAGACCCAGTACTTC	CASSQGTSQETQYF
TRBV4-3	.	TRBJ1-6	.	TGCGCCAGCAGCCAAGATCCCCGGGAGTCCTATAATTCACCCCTCCACTTT	CASSQDPRESYNSPLHF
TRBV11-3	TRBD1	TRBJ2-7	few	TGTGCCAGCAGCTTGGACAGGGAGTTTGGTTACGAGCAGTACTTC	CASSLDREFGYEQYF
TRBV27	.	TRBJ2-2	.	TGTGCCAGCAGTTACAGGGCCGGGGAGCTGTTTTTT	CASSYRAGELFF
TRBV5-4	.	TRBJ1-2	.	TGTGCCAGCAGTAACTCGAGCTTATTGATGTTGCGTGGCTACACCTTC	CASSNSSLLMLRGYTF
TRBV9	TRBD2	TRBJ2-3	.	TGTGCCAGCAGCGTTACGCGGGGGATCACAGATACGCAGTATTTT	CASSVTRGITDTQYF
TRBV5-1	TRBD1	TRBJ1-2	.	TGCGCCAGCAGCTTTGATTCCGGACAGGGCCAACCGGATTACTATGGCTACACCTTC	CASSFDSGQGQPDYYGYTF
TRBV18	.	TRBJ2-7	.	TGTGCCAGCTCGGGGCTCAGGGGAAGACGATACTTC	CASSGLRGRRYF
TRBV2	TRBD2	TRBJ2-3	once	TGTGCCAGCAGTTACGCTCCGGGACTAGCGGCGAGCACAGATACGCAGTATTTT	CASSYAPGLAASTDTQYF
TRBV19	.	TRBJ1-4	.	TGTGCCAGTAGCCTAGCCCGGACTAATGAAAAACTGTTTTTT	CASSLARTNEKLFF
TRBV9	TRBD1	TRBJ1-2	.	TGTGCCAGCAGCGTAGTGGACAGGGGCTATGGCTACACCTTC	CASSVVDRGYGYTF
TRBV9	.	TRBJ2-2	.	TGTGCCAGCAGCGTAGTAGGACAACCGAACACCGGGGAGCTGTTTTTT	CASSVVGQPNTGELFF
TRBV19	.	TRBJ1-4	.	TGTGCCAGTAGTACGTCATATTCGACAGTCGGTACTAATGAAAAACTGTTTTTT	CASSTSYSTVGTNEKLFF
TRBV29-1	TRBD2	TRBJ2-3	few	TGCAGCGTCCGGACTAGAAGCACAGATACGCAGTATTTT	CSVRTRSTDTQYF